This TCR beta chain was recorded in a study of CD8 T cells in ankylosing spondylitis. The V gene end was trimmed by 6 bases and the J gene end by 4 bases; junction bases not matched to a gene: 8. CDR1 is MNHEY, CDR2 SMNVEV, per germline (reference sequence). The CDR3 has 15 residues. Study-level findings and limits: Matched ankylosing spondylitis synovial fluid reportedly contained a significantly enriched population of disease-linked clones. CD8+ by phenotype, disease-linked clones were relatively rare in peripheral blood. Earlier reports found some motif variants in synovial fluid and blood in reactive arthritis. Ankylosing spondylitis blood seemed to carry a telltale TCR beta motif made of roughly eight highly homologous variants.

This clonotype was observed at least ten times. Its antigen is unidentified. With molecular barcodes, quantitative 5'-RACE was used to make the TCR beta libraries. MiXCR was run by TCRdb on the 5' RACE reads, yielding one entry per CDR3 protein. Here the sample spans some 200,000 distinct CDR3 sequences, 5.5% to 7.5% being singletons. The TCR originated in a male donor with ankylosing spondylitis. The sample consisted of blood, either unsorted or a sorted T cell fraction (not recorded which). The rearrangement joins TRBV27 to TRBJ2-7; 11 nucleotides line up with TRBD1. CDR3 amino acids: CASRYSGTGGYEQYF. The DNA of the CDR3 is TGTGCCAGCAGATACTCCGGGACAGGGGGATACGAGCAGTACTTC.